This T cell receptor (beta chain) stems from a study of cytomegalovirus exposure and HLA in healthy donors. Study results and caveats: Rarity characterized most TCR sequences, yet some public TCRs appeared in many donors. Cytomegalovirus association was listed for 164 TCR beta chains. That first-cohort TCR clusters tended to co-occur in the 90 to 150 validation repertoires was found in a later analysis.

About this clone itself: The antigen is undetermined.

Repertoires were generated with immunoSEQ multiplex PCR, while TCRdb's copy carries only in-frame clones and drops some. This table holds about 140,000 clones, about 90% found once. The V gene's germline CDR1 is PRHDT and CDR2 FYEKMQ (reference sequence). Trimming removed 5 bases from V and 7 bases from J; junction bases left unmatched: 12. The CDR3 length is 15 residues. Sequenced sample: PBMCs. V usage is TRBV13 and J usage is TRBJ1-2; 8 nucleotides agree with TRBD1. The receptor comes from a man between 18 and 35 years old in good health and CMV-seronegative. CDR3 sequence (DNA): TGTGCCAGCAGCGTGGGGACAGGCCACGGATCTGGCTACACCTTC. It yields the protein CASSVGTGHGSGYTF. Using reference TRBV13 and TRBJ1-2 for the parts outside the CDR3, the full variable domain is AAGVIQSPRHLIKEKRETATLKCYPIPRHDTVYWYQQGPGQDPQFLISFYEKMQSDKGSIPDRFSAQQFSDYHSELNMSSLELGDSALYFCASSVGTGHGSGYTFGSGTRLTVV.